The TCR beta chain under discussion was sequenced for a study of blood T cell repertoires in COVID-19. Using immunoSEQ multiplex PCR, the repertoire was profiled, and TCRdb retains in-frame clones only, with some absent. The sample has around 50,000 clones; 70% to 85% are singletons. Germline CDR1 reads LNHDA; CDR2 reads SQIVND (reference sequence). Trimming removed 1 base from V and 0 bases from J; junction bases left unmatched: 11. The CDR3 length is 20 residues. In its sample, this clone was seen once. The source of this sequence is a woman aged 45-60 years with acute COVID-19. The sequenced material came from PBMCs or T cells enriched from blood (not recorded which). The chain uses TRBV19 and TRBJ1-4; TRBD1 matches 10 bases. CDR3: CASSIGRTGQGTATNEKLFF. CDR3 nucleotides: TGTGCCAGTAGTATAGGCCGGACGGGACAGGGGACTGCAACTAATGAAAAACTGTTTTTT.